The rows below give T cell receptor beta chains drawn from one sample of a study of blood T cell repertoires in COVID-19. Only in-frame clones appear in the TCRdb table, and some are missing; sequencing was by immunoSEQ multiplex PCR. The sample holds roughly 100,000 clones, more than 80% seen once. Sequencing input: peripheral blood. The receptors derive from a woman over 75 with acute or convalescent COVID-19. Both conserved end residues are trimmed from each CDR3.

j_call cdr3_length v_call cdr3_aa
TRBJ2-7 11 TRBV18 ASSPVQGSGGN
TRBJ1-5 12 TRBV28 ASSTGQGDQPQH
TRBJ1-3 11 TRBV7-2 ASSSQTSNTIY
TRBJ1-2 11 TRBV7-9 ASRTDRDYGYT
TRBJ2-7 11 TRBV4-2 ASSQDTGRGQY
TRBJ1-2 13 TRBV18 ASSPPGDFLRGYT
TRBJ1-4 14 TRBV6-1 ASSERDRVSNEKLF
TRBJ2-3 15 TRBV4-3 ASSQEGLAGYTDTQY
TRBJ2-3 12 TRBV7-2 ASSYTSGGDTQY
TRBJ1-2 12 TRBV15 ATSRGTLGVGYT
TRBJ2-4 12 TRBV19 ASREDRGKNIQY
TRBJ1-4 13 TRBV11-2 ASKSTGDANEKLF
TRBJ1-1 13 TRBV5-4 ASRPVLEKNTEAF
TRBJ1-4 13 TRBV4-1 ASSLGTAANEKLF
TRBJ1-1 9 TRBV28 ASKAVTEAF
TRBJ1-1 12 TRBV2 ASSAIGGNTEAF
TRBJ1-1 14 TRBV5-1 ASSLPRHGSSPVAF
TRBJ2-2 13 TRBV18 ASSSGQGWTGELF
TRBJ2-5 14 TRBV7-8 ASSLGRDREWETQY
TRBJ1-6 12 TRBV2 ASKQTGVDSPLH
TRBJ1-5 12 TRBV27 ASCGSWPNQPQH
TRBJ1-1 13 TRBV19 ASSTLPGGSTEAF
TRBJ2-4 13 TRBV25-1 ASSPGGANTNIQY
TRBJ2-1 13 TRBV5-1 ASSELAGVVNEQF
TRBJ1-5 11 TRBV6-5 ASSLDRNQPQH